The 7 T cell receptor beta chains in this list originate from one sample, sequenced in a study. Using its own MiXCR run on the 5' RACE reads, TCRdb lists one record per CDR3 protein. The profile shows over 50,000 distinct CDR3 sequences, just under 30% of them singletons. The sequencing sample was made of tumor-infiltrating naive CD4+ T cells sorted from the breast tumor. The subset here: naive CD4+ T cells, CD4+CD45RA+CD25-. The receptors stem from a female donor with breast cancer.

The J gene is TRBJ1-2, the V gene TRBV4-2, with 8 bases identical to TRBD1. There are 17 residues in the CDR3. Germline V gives CDR1 LGHNA, CDR2 YNFKEQ. After removal of 1 base from V and 4 bases from J, the junction contained 11 bases not matched to a gene. CDR3 residues: CASSQVTGGKVTYGYTF. The DNA of the CDR3 is TGTGCCAGCAGCCAAGTAACAGGGGGTAAAGTCACCTATGGCTACACCTTC.

Details on this clonotype: A clone one base away is much larger, so this may be a read error. The gene calls are TRBV20-1 and TRBJ1-2; D unclear. Trimming shortened V by 2 bases and J by 3 bases, and 7 bases separated the two germline ends. Per germline, CDR1 DFQATT and CDR2 SNEGSKA (reference sequence). The CDR3 extends over 12 amino acids. The CDR3 DNA follows: TGCAGTGCTAGAAAATGGGACTATGGCTACACCTTC. Translated: CSARKWDYGYTF.

This sequence joins TRBV2 and TRBJ1-4; 8 nucleotides line up with TRBD1. The CDR3 has 14 residues. The V and J ends lost 6 bases and 8 bases, in that order; junction bases with no gene match: 8. CDR1 is SNHLY and CDR2 is FYNNEI in the germline V gene. CDR3 sequence: CASRLTGGDEKLFF. The CDR3 DNA follows: TGTGCCAGCAGGCTTACAGGGGGGGACGAAAAACTGTTTTTT. The whole variable domain, filled in from reference TRBV2 and TRBJ1-4, reads EPEVTQTPSHQVTQMGQEVILRCVPISNHLYFYWYRQILGQKVEFLVSFYNNEISEKSEIFDDQFSVERPDGSNFTLKIRSTKLEDSAMYFCASRLTGGDEKLFFGSGTQLSVL.

A single count supports this clonotype. The genes are TRBV4-2 and TRBJ1-1, with 8 bases lining up with TRBD1. This CDR3 is built from 16 residues. Germline CDR1 and CDR2: LGHNA and YNFKEQ. Trimming at V came to 1 base and at J to 5 bases, leaving 9 bases not matched to a gene. The CDR3 sequence: CASSQGTGSRVTEAFF. The CDR3 coding sequence is TGTGCCAGCAGCCAAGGGACAGGGTCCCGGGTGACTGAAGCTTTCTTT.

In its sample, this clonotype was seen a few times. The junction does not match germline at one end; this may be a read error. The chain links TRBV7-7 to TRBJ1-5, with D uncertain. The CDR3 spans 13 residues. The germline CDR1 and CDR2 sequences are SSHAT and FNYEAQ (reference sequence). CDR3 in DNA: TGTGCTAGCAGTCTTGACATCAATCAGCCCCAGCATTTT. Translated, it gives CASSLDINQPQHF.

The V and J genes are TRBV24-1 and TRBJ2-3, with D perhaps TRBD1 or TRBD2 (6 bases each). The CDR3 covers 16 residues. The V gene's germline CDR1 is KGHDR and CDR2 SFDVKD. The germline V and J ends were trimmed by 4 bases and 2 bases, with 15 bases remaining between them. The CDR3 region is CATSEGGQLNTDTQYF. CDR3 nucleotides: TGTGCCACCAGTGAGGGGGGACAACTGAACACAGATACGCAGTATTTT.

The chain links TRBV7-6 to TRBJ1-4; D possibly corresponds to TRBD1 (6 bases). V was shortened by 6 bases and J by 10 bases, with 21 bases between the two germline ends. The CDR3 loop spans 15 amino acids. Per the germline V gene, CDR1 is SGHVS and CDR2 is FNYEAQ. The chain's CDR3 is CASRQAGDIVGKLFF. Written as DNA, the CDR3 is TGTGCCAGCAGACAGGCCGGGGACATAGTCGGAAAACTGTTTTTT.